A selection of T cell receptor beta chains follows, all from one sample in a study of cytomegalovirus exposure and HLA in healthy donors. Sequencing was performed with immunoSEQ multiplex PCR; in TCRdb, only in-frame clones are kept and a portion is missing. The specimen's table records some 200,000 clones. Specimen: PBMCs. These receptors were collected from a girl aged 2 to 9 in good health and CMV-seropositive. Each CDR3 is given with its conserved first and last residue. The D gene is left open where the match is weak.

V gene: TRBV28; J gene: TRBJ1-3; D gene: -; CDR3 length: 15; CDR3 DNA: TGTGCCAGCAGTTTAGGGGGGAACGCTGGAAACACCATATATTTT; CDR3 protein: CASSLGGNAGNTIYF
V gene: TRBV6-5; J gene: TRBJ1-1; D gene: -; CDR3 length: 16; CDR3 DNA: TGTGCCAGCAGTTACATTCTCGGCGACTTGAACACTGAAGCTTTCTTT; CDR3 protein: CASSYILGDLNTEAFF
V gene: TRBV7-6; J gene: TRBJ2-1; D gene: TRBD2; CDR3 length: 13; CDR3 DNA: TGTGCCAGCAGGGCGGGAGGGGGCAATGAGCAGTTCTTC; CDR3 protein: CASRAGGGNEQFF
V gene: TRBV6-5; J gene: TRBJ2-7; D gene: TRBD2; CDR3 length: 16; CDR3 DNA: TGTGCCAGCAGTTGGAAAGGACTAGCGGGAGACGACGAGCAGTACTTC; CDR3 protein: CASSWKGLAGDDEQYF
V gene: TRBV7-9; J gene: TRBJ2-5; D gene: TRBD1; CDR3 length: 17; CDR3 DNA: TGTGCCAGCAGCTTAGCGGACAGGGTCGTAAGCCAAGAGACCCAGTACTTC; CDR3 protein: CASSLADRVVSQETQYF
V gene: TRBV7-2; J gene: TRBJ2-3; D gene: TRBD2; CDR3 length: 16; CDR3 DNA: TGTGCCAGCAGCTTAGGTCTAGCGGGGTACACAGATACGCAGTATTTT; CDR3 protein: CASSLGLAGYTDTQYF
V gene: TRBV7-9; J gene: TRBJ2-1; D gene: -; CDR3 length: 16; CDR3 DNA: TGTGCCAGCAGCTCAGGGAATGGTTTCTCCTACAATGAGCAGTTCTTC; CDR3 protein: CASSSGNGFSYNEQFF
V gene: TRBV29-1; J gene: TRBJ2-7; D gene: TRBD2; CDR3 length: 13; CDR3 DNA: TGCAGCGTTGCCCGCCAGGGACTAGACGAGCAGTACTTC; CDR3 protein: CSVARQGLDEQYF
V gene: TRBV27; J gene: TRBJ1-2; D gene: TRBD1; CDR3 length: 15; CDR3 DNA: TGTGCCAGCAGTTTATTGCCCGGGACAGGGGATGGCTACACCTTC; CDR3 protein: CASSLLPGTGDGYTF
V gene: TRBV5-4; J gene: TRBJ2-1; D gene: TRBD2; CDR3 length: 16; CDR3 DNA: TGTGCCAGCAGCTTGTTTGGCGGCGGGGGCTACAATGAGCAGTTCTTC; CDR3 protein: CASSLFGGGGYNEQFF
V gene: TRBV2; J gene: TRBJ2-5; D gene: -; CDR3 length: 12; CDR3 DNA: TGTGCCAGCAGTGAAGACTATGGGACCCAGTACTTC; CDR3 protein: CASSEDYGTQYF
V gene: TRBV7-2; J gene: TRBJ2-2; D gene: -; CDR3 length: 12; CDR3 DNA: TGTGCCAGCAGCCGGTGGACCGGGGAGCTGTTTTTT; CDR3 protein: CASSRWTGELFF
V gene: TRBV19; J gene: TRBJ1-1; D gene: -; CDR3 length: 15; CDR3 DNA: TGTGCCAGTAGTATATATACAGGGCAGGGCACTGAAGCTTTCTTT; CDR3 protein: CASSIYTGQGTEAFF
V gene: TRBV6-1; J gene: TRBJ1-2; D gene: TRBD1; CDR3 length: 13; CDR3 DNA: TGTGCCAGCAGCTCGGGACAGAACTATGGCTACACCTTC; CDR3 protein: CASSSGQNYGYTF
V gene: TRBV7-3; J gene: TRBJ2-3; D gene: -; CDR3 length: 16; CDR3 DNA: TGTGCCAGCAGCTTAACCCCCGGGGTCGGGACAGATACGCAGTATTTT; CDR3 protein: CASSLTPGVGTDTQYF
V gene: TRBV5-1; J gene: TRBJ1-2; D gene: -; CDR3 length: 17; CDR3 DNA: TGCGCCAGCAGCTTGGTTCTTGGGGGGTATTGGGGCTATGGCTACACCTTC; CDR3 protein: CASSLVLGGYWGYGYTF